This entry is about one TCR beta chain. The source of the sample is a study of blood T cell repertoires in COVID-19. The germline V gene has CDR1 LGHDT and CDR2 YNNKEL (reference sequence). CDR3 length equals 14 residues. Deletions cut 4 bases from V and 6 bases from J, with 15 bases between. In the study's own analysis: Amplification of reference gene primers provided the estimated nucleated cell counts. TCRdb keeps only in-frame clones here, not all; method: immunoSEQ multiplex PCR. That table supplies the V and J calls and clone size; D and trimming were determined from the DNA. Among around 320,000 clones listed, under 90% were seen once.

Sequenced material: PBMCs or T cells enriched from blood (not recorded which). V is TRBV3-1 (or the pseudogene TRBV3-2) and J is TRBJ1-2; tentatively, D is TRBD1 (5 bases). The receptor comes from a woman aged 45-59 years who had been exposed to COVID-19. CDR3 DNA sequence: TGTGCCAGCAGCCCAGGGATGGCAACAAATGGCTACACCTTC. This gives the protein CASSPGMATNGYTF.